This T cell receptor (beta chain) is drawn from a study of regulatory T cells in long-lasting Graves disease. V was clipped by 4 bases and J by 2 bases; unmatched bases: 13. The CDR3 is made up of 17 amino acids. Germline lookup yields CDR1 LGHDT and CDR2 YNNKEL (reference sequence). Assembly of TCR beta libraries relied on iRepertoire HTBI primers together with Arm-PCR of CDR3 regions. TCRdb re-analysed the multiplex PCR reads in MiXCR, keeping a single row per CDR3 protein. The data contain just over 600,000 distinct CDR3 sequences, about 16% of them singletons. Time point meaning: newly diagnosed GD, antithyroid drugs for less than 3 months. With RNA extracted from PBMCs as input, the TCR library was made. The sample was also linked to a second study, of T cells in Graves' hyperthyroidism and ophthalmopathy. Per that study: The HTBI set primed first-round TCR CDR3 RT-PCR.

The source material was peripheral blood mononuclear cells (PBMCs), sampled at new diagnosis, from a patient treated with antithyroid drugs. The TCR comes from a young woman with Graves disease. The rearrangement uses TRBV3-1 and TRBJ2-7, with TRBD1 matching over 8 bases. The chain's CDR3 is CASSPTPPTGDPYEQYF. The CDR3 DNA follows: TGTGCCAGCAGCCCTACCCCCCCGACAGGGGACCCCTACGAGCAGTACTTC.